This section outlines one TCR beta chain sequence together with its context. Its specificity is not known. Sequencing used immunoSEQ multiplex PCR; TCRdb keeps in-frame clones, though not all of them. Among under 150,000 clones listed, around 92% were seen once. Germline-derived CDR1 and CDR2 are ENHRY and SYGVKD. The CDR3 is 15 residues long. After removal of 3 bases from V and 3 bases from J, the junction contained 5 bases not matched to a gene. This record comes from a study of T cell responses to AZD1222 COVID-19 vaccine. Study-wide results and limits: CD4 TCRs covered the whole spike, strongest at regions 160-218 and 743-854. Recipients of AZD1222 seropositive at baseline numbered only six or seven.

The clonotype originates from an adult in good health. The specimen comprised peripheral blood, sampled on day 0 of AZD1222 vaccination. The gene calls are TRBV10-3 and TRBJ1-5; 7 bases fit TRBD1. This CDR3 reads CAISELGGVNQPQHF. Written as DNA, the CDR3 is TGTGCCATCAGTGAATTAGGGGGCGTCAATCAGCCCCAGCATTTT.